This is a list of T cell receptor beta chains from one sample in a study of cytomegalovirus exposure and HLA in healthy donors. Libraries were prepared by immunoSEQ multiplex PCR; TCRdb keeps only in-frame clonotypes and omits some of them. This table holds approximately 130,000 clones, around 80% found once. Sequences were obtained from PBMCs. Receptor source: a woman aged 40-49 years in good health and CMV-seronegative. Both conserved end residues are part of each CDR3. A D gene is named only where the DNA matches it firmly. The listing skips clone size in some rows; elsewhere it reads once, few, many or a size class.

v_call,clone_size,j_call,d_call,cdr3_aa,cdr3_nt
TRBV28,once,TRBJ2-3,TRBD2,CASRDGGLTDTQYF,TGTGCCAGCAGAGATGGGGGACTAACAGATACGCAGTATTTT
TRBV15,-,TRBJ2-4,-,CATSITLAQDPKNSQYF,TGTGCCACCAGCATAACTCTAGCTCAGGACCCCAAAAACAGTCAGTACTTC
TRBV7-9,-,TRBJ1-3,TRBD1,CASKGQGSGNTIYF,TGTGCCAGCAAAGGACAGGGGTCTGGAAACACCATATATTTT
TRBV5-1,-,TRBJ2-5,-,CASSPAGPPGMGTQYF,TGCGCCAGCAGCCCCGCAGGGCCCCCAGGGATGGGGACCCAGTACTTC
TRBV28,-,TRBJ1-2,-,CASSLWVEGYTF,TGTGCCAGCAGTTTATGGGTCGAGGGCTACACCTTC
TRBV2,-,TRBJ2-7,TRBD1,CASSELVRGSYEQYF,TGTGCCAGCAGTGAACTTGTCAGGGGGTCATACGAGCAGTACTTC
TRBV19,-,TRBJ1-1,-,CASSINRQLNTEAFF,TGTGCCAGTAGTATTAACCGACAGCTGAACACTGAAGCTTTCTTT
TRBV7-3,-,TRBJ2-5,-,CASSLNGKETQYF,TGTGCCAGCAGCTTAAACGGGAAAGAGACCCAGTACTTC
TRBV27,-,TRBJ1-2,-,CASRTRQDGYTF,TGTGCCAGCAGGACCCGACAGGATGGCTACACCTTC
TRBV27,few,TRBJ1-6,-,CASSSPRNREYGYNSPLHF,TGTGCCAGCAGTTCTCCCCGTAACAGGGAGTACGGATATAATTCACCCCTCCACTTT
TRBV30,-,TRBJ1-3,-,CAWSVGVKGNTIYF,TGTGCCTGGAGTGTCGGTGTTAAGGGAAACACCATATATTTT
TRBV25-1,-,TRBJ1-4,-,CASRYGGPNEKLFF,TGTGCCAGCAGATACGGGGGGCCAAATGAAAAACTGTTTTTT
TRBV27,-,TRBJ2-1,-,CASSLSADYNEQFF,TGTGCCAGCAGTTTATCTGCAGACTACAATGAGCAGTTCTTC
TRBV13,-,TRBJ2-4,TRBD1,CASSEKTGDNIQYF,TGTGCCAGCAGCGAAAAGACAGGGGACAACATTCAGTACTTC
TRBV9,-,TRBJ2-5,TRBD2,CASSVGLAGVPQETQYF,TGTGCCAGCAGCGTAGGGCTAGCGGGGGTCCCCCAAGAGACCCAGTACTTC
TRBV2,-,TRBJ2-5,TRBD2,CAGASGTSGQETQYF,TGTGCCGGAGCGTCCGGGACTAGCGGCCAAGAGACCCAGTACTTC
TRBV5-6,-,TRBJ2-3,-,CASSLRREFTDTQYF,TGTGCCAGCAGCTTACGCAGGGAATTCACAGATACGCAGTATTTT
TRBV19,few,TRBJ1-5,TRBD1,CASSIVRDRDKPQHF,TGTGCCAGTAGTATAGTTAGGGACAGGGACAAGCCCCAGCATTTT
TRBV5-6,once,TRBJ1-5,-,CASSLRGAGQPQHF,TGTGCCAGCAGCTTACGGGGGGCCGGTCAGCCCCAGCATTTT
TRBV5-1,-,TRBJ2-5,-,CASSLWGGEGETQYF,TGCGCCAGCAGCTTGTGGGGGGGCGAAGGAGAGACCCAGTACTTC
TRBV18,-,TRBJ1-1,TRBD1,CASSPPPGQGSEAFF,TGTGCCAGCTCACCACCTCCGGGACAGGGATCTGAAGCTTTCTTT
TRBV14,-,TRBJ2-1,TRBD1,CASRPTGGYTNEQFF,TGTGCCAGCAGGCCAACAGGGGGCTACACTAATGAGCAGTTCTTC
TRBV27,-,TRBJ1-1,-,CASSGGSAEAFF,TGTGCCAGTTCGGGGGGCAGCGCTGAAGCTTTCTTT
TRBV5-1,once,TRBJ2-3,TRBD2,CASSLGVSGGLGDTQYF,TGCGCCAGCAGCTTGGGAGTGAGCGGGGGGCTCGGGGATACGCAGTATTTT
TRBV28,-,TRBJ1-5,TRBD1,CASSGTGRGDQPQHF,TGTGCCAGCAGTGGGACAGGGAGAGGAGATCAGCCCCAGCATTTT
TRBV29-1,-,TRBJ2-7,TRBD2,CSVVGGKSYEQYF,TGCAGCGTTGTCGGGGGGAAGTCCTACGAGCAGTACTTC
TRBV23-1,-,TRBJ1-6,-,CASSQSSNSFRVFGRAANSPLHF,TGCGCCAGCAGTCAGTCATCCAACTCCTTCAGGGTCTTCGGCAGGGCCGCCAATTCACCCCTCCACTTT
TRBV5-1,-,TRBJ1-1,-,CASSPGVGRWAFF,TGCGCCAGCAGCCCAGGGGTCGGCCGGTGGGCTTTCTTT
TRBV7-9,-,TRBJ2-3,TRBD1,CASSGTGGGYSSTDTQYF,TGTGCCAGCAGCGGAACAGGGGGCGGATATTCTAGCACAGATACGCAGTATTTT
TRBV6-1,-,TRBJ1-3,-,CASSPRVGDTIYF,TGTGCCAGCTCTCCCAGGGTAGGGGACACCATATATTTT
TRBV7-9,-,TRBJ2-7,-,CASSARDSYEQYF,TGTGCCAGCAGCGCCCGGGACTCCTACGAGCAGTACTTC
TRBV9,-,TRBJ2-1,-,CASSVEPWGVLSHEQFF,TGTGCCAGCAGCGTAGAGCCTTGGGGGGTCCTTAGCCATGAGCAGTTCTTC
TRBV6-6,-,TRBJ2-7,TRBD2,CASSPGLASTSYEQYF,TGTGCCAGCAGTCCCGGACTAGCTTCTACCTCCTACGAGCAGTACTTC
TRBV9,-,TRBJ1-2,-,CASSVEGMRGYTF,TGTGCCAGCAGCGTCGAGGGCATGAGAGGCTACACCTTC
TRBV7-2,-,TRBJ1-1,TRBD1,CASSFKTGAEAFF,TGTGCCAGCAGCTTTAAGACAGGGGCTGAAGCTTTCTTT
TRBV11-1,-,TRBJ2-7,-,CASSFSSGLSYEQYF,TGTGCCAGCAGCTTCTCCAGCGGGCTTTCCTACGAGCAGTACTTC
TRBV25-1,few,TRBJ2-3,-,CASSLGTDTQYF,TGTGCCAGCAGTCTTGGCACAGATACGCAGTATTTT
TRBV5-1,-,TRBJ2-7,-,CASSLEPPPGEQYF,TGCGCCAGCAGCTTGGAGCCTCCCCCTGGCGAGCAGTACTTC
TRBV5-4,-,TRBJ1-3,-,CALSVRGGNTIYF,TGTGCCCTAAGTGTGCGGGGAGGAAACACCATATATTTT
TRBV27,-,TRBJ1-3,-,CASSFISGNTIYF,TGTGCCAGCAGTTTCATCTCTGGAAACACCATATATTTT
TRBV10-1,-,TRBJ1-4,-,CASSPGDATNEKLFF,TGCGCCAGCAGTCCCGGGGATGCAACTAATGAAAAACTGTTTTTT
TRBV27,-,TRBJ2-3,-,CASRRTGTDTQYF,TGTGCCAGCCGCAGGACTGGCACAGATACGCAGTATTTT
TRBV6-1,few,TRBJ2-5,TRBD2,CASSAPEAGGETQYF,TGTGCCAGCAGTGCTCCGGAGGCCGGGGGGGAGACCCAGTACTTC
TRBV15,few,TRBJ2-7,-,CATSRGFVGDGYEQYF,TGTGCCACCAGCAGAGGTTTTGTGGGAGACGGCTACGAGCAGTACTTC
TRBV7-9,-,TRBJ1-4,-,CASSLTGSPTAREKLFF,TGTGCCAGCAGCTTGACGGGGTCCCCTACTGCGAGGGAAAAACTGTTTTTT
TRBV29-1,-,TRBJ2-5,-,CSVHRGGEETQYF,TGCAGCGTTCACAGGGGCGGGGAAGAGACCCAGTACTTC
TRBV5-1,-,TRBJ2-2,-,CASSPGQLTGELFF,TGCGCCAGCAGCCCCGGACAGCTCACCGGGGAGCTGTTTTTT
TRBV7-6,-,TRBJ2-7,-,CASSLGADTYEQYF,TGTGCCAGCAGCTTAGGTGCAGACACCTACGAGCAGTACTTC
TRBV5-6,few,TRBJ1-1,TRBD1,CASSWTGADEAFF,TGTGCCAGCAGCTGGACAGGGGCCGATGAAGCTTTCTTT
TRBV28,-,TRBJ1-2,-,CASSFGGNYGYTF,TGTGCCAGCAGTTTCGGGGGGAACTATGGCTACACCTTC
TRBV5-1,-,TRBJ2-5,TRBD2,CASSLGASGGRETQYF,TGCGCCAGCAGCTTGGGGGCTAGCGGGGGCCGAGAGACCCAGTACTTC
TRBV5-1,few,TRBJ2-2,TRBD1,CASSPGQGASGELFF,TGCGCCAGCAGCCCGGGACAGGGGGCCTCCGGGGAGCTGTTTTTT
TRBV5-1,-,TRBJ1-6,-,CASSLGGDKGKDNSPLHF,TGCGCCAGCAGCTTGGGGGGCGATAAGGGTAAGGATAATTCACCCCTCCACTTT
TRBV6-5,-,TRBJ2-4,TRBD1,CASSSLQGAKNSQYF,TGTGCCAGCAGTTCCTTACAGGGGGCCAAAAACAGTCAGTACTTC
TRBV30,-,TRBJ1-1,TRBD1,CAWKTGGRTEAFF,TGTGCCTGGAAGACAGGGGGGAGAACTGAAGCTTTCTTT
TRBV19,-,TRBJ2-2,-,CASSTFGVGELFF,TGTGCCAGTAGTACGTTCGGGGTCGGGGAGCTGTTTTTT
TRBV6-5,-,TRBJ2-2,-,CASSYGGALSPGELFF,TGTGCCAGCAGTTACGGGGGGGCGCTTAGCCCCGGGGAGCTGTTTTTT
TRBV28,-,TRBJ2-4,TRBD1,CASTPGQGSKNSQYF,TGTGCCAGCACCCCCGGACAGGGTTCCAAAAACAGTCAGTACTTC
TRBV29-1,-,TRBJ2-7,-,CSFTYSYEQYF,TGCAGCTTTACCTATTCCTACGAGCAGTACTTC